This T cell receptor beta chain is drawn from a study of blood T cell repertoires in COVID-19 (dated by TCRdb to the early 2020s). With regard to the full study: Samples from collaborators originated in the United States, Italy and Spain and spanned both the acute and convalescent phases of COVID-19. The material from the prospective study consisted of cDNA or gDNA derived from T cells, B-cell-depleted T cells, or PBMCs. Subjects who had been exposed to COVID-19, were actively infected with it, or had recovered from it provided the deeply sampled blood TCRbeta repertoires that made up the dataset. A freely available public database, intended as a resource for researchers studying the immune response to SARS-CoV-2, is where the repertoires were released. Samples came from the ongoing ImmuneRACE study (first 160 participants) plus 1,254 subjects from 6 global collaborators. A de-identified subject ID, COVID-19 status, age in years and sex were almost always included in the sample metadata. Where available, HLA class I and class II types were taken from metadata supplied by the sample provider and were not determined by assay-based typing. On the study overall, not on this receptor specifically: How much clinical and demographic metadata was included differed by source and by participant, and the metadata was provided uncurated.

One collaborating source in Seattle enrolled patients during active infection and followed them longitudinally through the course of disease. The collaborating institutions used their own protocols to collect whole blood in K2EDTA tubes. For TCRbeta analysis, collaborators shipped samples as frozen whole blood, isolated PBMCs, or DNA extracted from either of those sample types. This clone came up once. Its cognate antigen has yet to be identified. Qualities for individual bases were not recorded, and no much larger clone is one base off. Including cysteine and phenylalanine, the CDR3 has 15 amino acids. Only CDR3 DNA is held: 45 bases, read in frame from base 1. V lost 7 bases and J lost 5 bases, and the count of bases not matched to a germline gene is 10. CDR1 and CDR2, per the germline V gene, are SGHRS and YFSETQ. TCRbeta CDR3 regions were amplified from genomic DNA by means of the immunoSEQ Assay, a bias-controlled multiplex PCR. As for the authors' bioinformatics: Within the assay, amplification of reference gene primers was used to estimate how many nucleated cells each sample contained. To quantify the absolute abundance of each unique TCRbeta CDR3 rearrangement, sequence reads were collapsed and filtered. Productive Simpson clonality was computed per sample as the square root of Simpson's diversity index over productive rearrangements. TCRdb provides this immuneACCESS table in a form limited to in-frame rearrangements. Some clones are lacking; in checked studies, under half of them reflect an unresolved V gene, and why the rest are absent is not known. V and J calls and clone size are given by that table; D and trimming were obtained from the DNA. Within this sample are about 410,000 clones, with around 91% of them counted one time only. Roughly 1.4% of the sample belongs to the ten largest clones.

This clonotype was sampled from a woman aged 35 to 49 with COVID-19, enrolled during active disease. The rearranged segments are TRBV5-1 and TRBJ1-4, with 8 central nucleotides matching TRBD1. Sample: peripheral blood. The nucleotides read TGCGCCAGCGCAAAACAGGGGGAAGCGAATGAAAAACTGTTTTTT. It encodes CASAKQGEANEKLFF.